A selection of T cell receptor beta chains follows, all from one sample in a study of early T cells in non-severe SARS-CoV-2 infection. TCRdb re-analysed the 5' RACE reads in MiXCR, keeping a single row per CDR3 protein. This sample has tens of thousands of distinct CDR3 sequences, with roughly an eighth found just once. Sequencing was performed on whole blood. These receptors all come from an adult who was a healthcare worker with PCR-confirmed SARS-CoV-2 infection or an uninfected control (not recorded which). Both conserved end residues are part of each CDR3. The order of the fields is D gene, clone size, J gene, V gene, CDR3 protein, CDR3 DNA. D genes are given only for firm matches. Size is omitted from some rows. Given values are once, few, many or a class for expanded clones.

D gene: .; clone size: many; J gene: TRBJ2-1; V gene: TRBV28; CDR3 protein: CASSPWGGDEQFF; CDR3 DNA: TGTGCCAGCAGTCCATGGGGGGGCGATGAGCAGTTCTTC
D gene: TRBD1; clone size: many; J gene: TRBJ2-6; V gene: TRBV6-2/TRBV6-3; CDR3 protein: CASSPTGGSGANVLTF; CDR3 DNA: TGTGCCAGCAGCCCCACAGGGGGCTCTGGGGCCAACGTCCTGACTTTC
D gene: TRBD2; clone size: .; J gene: TRBJ2-7; V gene: TRBV6-1; CDR3 protein: CASSEGDLGTSVSYEQYF; CDR3 DNA: TGTGCCAGCAGTGAAGGAGACTTGGGGACTAGCGTCTCCTACGAGCAGTACTTC
D gene: .; clone size: many; J gene: TRBJ1-5; V gene: TRBV24-1; CDR3 protein: CATSDSSGTLIRPQHF; CDR3 DNA: TGTGCCACCAGTGATTCCTCCGGGACCCTTATTCGGCCCCAGCATTTT
D gene: TRBD1; clone size: many; J gene: TRBJ2-1; V gene: TRBV19; CDR3 protein: CASRQGGFRFDEQFF; CDR3 DNA: TGTGCCAGTAGACAAGGGGGCTTTCGTTTCGATGAGCAGTTCTTC
D gene: TRBD1; clone size: many; J gene: TRBJ2-5; V gene: TRBV6-6; CDR3 protein: CASSYPLRWGQSQETQYF; CDR3 DNA: TGTGCCAGCAGTTACCCCCTACGGTGGGGACAGTCTCAAGAGACCCAGTACTTC
D gene: TRBD2; clone size: many; J gene: TRBJ2-1; V gene: TRBV2; CDR3 protein: CASRLAGEYNEQFF; CDR3 DNA: TGTGCCAGCAGACTAGCGGGAGAATACAATGAGCAGTTCTTC
D gene: .; clone size: few; J gene: TRBJ1-1; V gene: TRBV28; CDR3 protein: CASRPYIMNTEAFF; CDR3 DNA: TGTGCCAGCAGACCCTATATCATGAACACTGAAGCTTTCTTT
D gene: .; clone size: .; J gene: TRBJ2-5; V gene: TRBV11-2; CDR3 protein: CASSSGTVQETQYF; CDR3 DNA: TGTGCCAGCAGCTCGGGGACGGTCCAAGAGACCCAGTACTTC
D gene: .; clone size: many; J gene: TRBJ1-2; V gene: TRBV20-1; CDR3 protein: CSARAPLDEWRDGYTF; CDR3 DNA: TGCAGTGCTAGAGCCCCTCTTGATGAGTGGAGGGATGGCTACACCTTC
D gene: TRBD1; clone size: .; J gene: TRBJ1-2; V gene: TRBV28; CDR3 protein: CASSPGGSSFGYGYTF; CDR3 DNA: TGTGCCAGCAGCCCAGGGGGCTCTTCCTTCGGATATGGCTACACCTTC
D gene: TRBD1; clone size: .; J gene: TRBJ2-6; V gene: TRBV18; CDR3 protein: CASSQGQNSGANVLTF; CDR3 DNA: TGTGCCAGCTCACAGGGACAGAACTCTGGGGCCAACGTCCTGACTTTC
D gene: .; clone size: many; J gene: TRBJ1-2; V gene: TRBV4-3; CDR3 protein: CASSQGGQGPNYGYTF; CDR3 DNA: TGCGCCAGCAGCCAAGGAGGGCAGGGTCCCAACTATGGCTACACCTTC
D gene: TRBD1; clone size: .; J gene: TRBJ1-1; V gene: TRBV7-2; CDR3 protein: CASSPPLAGTGNTEAFF; CDR3 DNA: TGTGCCAGCAGCCCACCACTAGCCGGGACAGGCAACACTGAAGCTTTCTTT
D gene: TRBD2; clone size: few; J gene: TRBJ2-1; V gene: TRBV19; CDR3 protein: CASSISGTSGGRVYNEQFF; CDR3 DNA: TGTGCCAGTAGTATTTCCGGGACTAGCGGGGGGCGGGTATACAATGAGCAGTTCTTC
D gene: .; clone size: many; J gene: TRBJ2-3; V gene: TRBV27; CDR3 protein: CASVRTGSDTQYF; CDR3 DNA: TGTGCCAGCGTGAGGACTGGGAGTGATACGCAGTATTTT
D gene: .; clone size: .; J gene: TRBJ2-1; V gene: TRBV3-1; CDR3 protein: CASSREPLDFPLKFF; CDR3 DNA: TGTGCCAGCAGCCGGGAGCCGCTCGACTTCCCCCTAAAGTTCTTC
D gene: .; clone size: many; J gene: TRBJ2-3; V gene: TRBV10-3; CDR3 protein: CAISLADTQYF; CDR3 DNA: TGTGCCATCAGTTTGGCGGATACGCAGTATTTT
D gene: TRBD1; clone size: .; J gene: TRBJ1-2; V gene: TRBV3-1; CDR3 protein: CASSRQGRGNGYTF; CDR3 DNA: TGTGCCAGCAGCCGACAGGGGAGAGGGAATGGCTACACCTTC
D gene: TRBD2; clone size: few; J gene: TRBJ2-1; V gene: TRBV27; CDR3 protein: CASSPIAGGNNEQFF; CDR3 DNA: TGTGCCAGCAGTCCGATAGCGGGAGGAAACAATGAGCAGTTCTTC
D gene: TRBD2; clone size: .; J gene: TRBJ2-3; V gene: TRBV20-1; CDR3 protein: CSAREDGRVDTQYF; CDR3 DNA: TGCAGTGCTAGAGAAGATGGGAGGGTGGATACGCAGTATTTT
D gene: TRBD2; clone size: many; J gene: TRBJ2-1; V gene: TRBV18; CDR3 protein: CASSRKGASGNPTNEQFF; CDR3 DNA: TGTGCCAGCTCACGTAAGGGGGCTAGCGGGAACCCAACCAATGAGCAGTTCTTC
D gene: .; clone size: .; J gene: TRBJ2-7; V gene: TRBV29-1; CDR3 protein: CSVRGTYEQYF; CDR3 DNA: TGCAGCGTTCGAGGAACCTACGAGCAGTACTTC
D gene: .; clone size: few; J gene: TRBJ2-1; V gene: TRBV10-3; CDR3 protein: CAISEQGYNEQFF; CDR3 DNA: TGTGCCATCAGTGAACAGGGATACAATGAGCAGTTCTTC
D gene: .; clone size: few; J gene: TRBJ1-5; V gene: TRBV6-6; CDR3 protein: CASSSAGDQPQHF; CDR3 DNA: TGTGCCAGCAGTTCCGCGGGGGATCAGCCCCAGCATTTT
D gene: .; clone size: many; J gene: TRBJ1-2; V gene: TRBV20-1; CDR3 protein: CSAREARGFYGYTF; CDR3 DNA: TGCAGTGCTAGAGAGGCCCGCGGATTCTATGGCTACACCTTC
D gene: TRBD1; clone size: many; J gene: TRBJ2-5; V gene: TRBV29-1; CDR3 protein: CSGAGTEETQYF; CDR3 DNA: TGCAGCGGTGCCGGGACAGAAGAGACCCAGTACTTC
D gene: .; clone size: .; J gene: TRBJ2-7; V gene: TRBV12-3/TRBV12-4; CDR3 protein: CASSFGDASYEQYF; CDR3 DNA: TGTGCCAGCAGTTTTGGAGACGCCTCCTACGAGCAGTACTTC